Listed below are T cell receptor beta chains from one sample, sequenced in a study of blood T cell repertoires in COVID-19. The protocol was immunoSEQ multiplex PCR, while the TCRdb copy is restricted to in-frame clones and leaves out a portion. The profile shows about 52,000 clones, around 88% of them singletons. Sequencing was done on a sample of peripheral blood. The receptors come from a woman older than 75 with acute or convalescent COVID-19. CDR3s include the opening cysteine and the closing phenylalanine or tryptophan. Fields, in order: CDR3 DNA, CDR3 protein, J gene, clone size, D gene, V gene. The D gene is left open where the match is weak. The size entry is marked missing in some rows and otherwise reads once, few, many or a size class.

CDR3nt: TGTGCCAGCAGTTTTCGGTCTAGCTCCTACAATGAGCAGTTCTTC
CDR3aa: CASSFRSSSYNEQFF
j_gene: TRBJ2-1
abundance: -
d_gene: -
v_gene: TRBV27

CDR3nt: TGTGCCAGCGGTCATCGGGGGGGCGATGAGCAGTTCTTC
CDR3aa: CASGHRGGDEQFF
j_gene: TRBJ2-1
abundance: -
d_gene: TRBD2
v_gene: TRBV7-3

CDR3nt: TGCGCCAGCAGTGCCGGGACAGGGAATTATTATGAGCAGTTCTTC
CDR3aa: CASSAGTGNYYEQFF
j_gene: TRBJ2-1
abundance: -
d_gene: TRBD1
v_gene: TRBV10-1

CDR3nt: TGCGCCAGCAGCCCGGGACAGACTGCAACTAATGAAAAACTGTTTTTT
CDR3aa: CASSPGQTATNEKLFF
j_gene: TRBJ1-4
abundance: -
d_gene: TRBD1
v_gene: TRBV5-1

CDR3nt: TGTGCCAGCAGTGAAAGCGGGGGGGCCCGGGTGACCCAGTACTTC
CDR3aa: CASSESGGARVTQYF
j_gene: TRBJ2-5
abundance: -
d_gene: TRBD2
v_gene: TRBV6-1

CDR3nt: TGCGCCAGCAGCCAATTCGGGACAGCGCGGAACACTGAAGCTTTCTTT
CDR3aa: CASSQFGTARNTEAFF
j_gene: TRBJ1-1
abundance: -
d_gene: TRBD1
v_gene: TRBV4-1

CDR3nt: TGCGCCAGCAGCTTGGTGAGTAGCACTAGCCCCACCGAGCAGTACTTC
CDR3aa: CASSLVSSTSPTEQYF
j_gene: TRBJ2-7
abundance: -
d_gene: -
v_gene: TRBV5-1

CDR3nt: TGTGCCTGGAGTTACGGGACTAGTGGGGAGCAGTACTTC
CDR3aa: CAWSYGTSGEQYF
j_gene: TRBJ2-7
abundance: -
d_gene: TRBD2
v_gene: TRBV30

CDR3nt: TGTGCCAGCAGCCCGCCGGATCGCGGGAGAGGCGGTGAGCAGTTCTTC
CDR3aa: CASSPPDRGRGGEQFF
j_gene: TRBJ2-1
abundance: -
d_gene: TRBD2
v_gene: TRBV5-4

CDR3nt: TGTGCCAGCAGTCAGGGTTGGACGCAGCCCCAGCATTTT
CDR3aa: CASSQGWTQPQHF
j_gene: TRBJ1-5
abundance: -
d_gene: -
v_gene: TRBV6-5

CDR3nt: TGTGCCAGCAGTTTAAGGCAGGGTAAGCAGCCCCAGCATTTT
CDR3aa: CASSLRQGKQPQHF
j_gene: TRBJ1-5
abundance: -
d_gene: -
v_gene: TRBV27

CDR3nt: TGTGCCAGCAGCTTGTGGGGTAGCGGGGGCAATGAGCAGTTCTTC
CDR3aa: CASSLWGSGGNEQFF
j_gene: TRBJ2-1
abundance: -
d_gene: TRBD2
v_gene: TRBV5-4

CDR3nt: TGTGGCCCTAGCGGGAGGAACAATGAGCAGTTCTTC
CDR3aa: CGPSGRNNEQFF
j_gene: TRBJ2-1
abundance: -
d_gene: TRBD2
v_gene: TRBV19

CDR3nt: TGTGCCACCAGCAGAGAGGACAGGGCCCACTCGGCACCCCTCCACTTT
CDR3aa: CATSREDRAHSAPLHF
j_gene: TRBJ1-6
abundance: -
d_gene: TRBD1
v_gene: TRBV15

CDR3nt: TGTGCCAGCAGCGGGGCTAGCGGGGCCCTTCTCCACAATGAGCAGTTCTTC
CDR3aa: CASSGASGALLHNEQFF
j_gene: TRBJ2-1
abundance: once
d_gene: TRBD2
v_gene: TRBV9

CDR3nt: TGTGCCAGCAGCGAGGGACACTATTACACCTTC
CDR3aa: CASSEGHYYTF
j_gene: TRBJ1-2
abundance: -
d_gene: -
v_gene: TRBV9

CDR3nt: TGTGCCAGCAGTCAAGGGGACAGGGGATTCTACGAGCAGTACTTC
CDR3aa: CASSQGDRGFYEQYF
j_gene: TRBJ2-7
abundance: -
d_gene: TRBD1
v_gene: TRBV3-1/TRBV3-2

CDR3nt: TGCGCCAGCAGCTTGGGCGGGAGGGAAGAGACCCAGTACTTC
CDR3aa: CASSLGGREETQYF
j_gene: TRBJ2-5
abundance: -
d_gene: TRBD2
v_gene: TRBV5-1

CDR3nt: TGTGCCAGCAGCCGAAGGGACATGCGGCGGGGGGATGGCTACACCTTC
CDR3aa: CASSRRDMRRGDGYTF
j_gene: TRBJ1-2
abundance: -
d_gene: -
v_gene: TRBV14

CDR3nt: TGTGCCACTGGATTCGAGGTCGCCGGAGCCAAAAACATTCAGTACTTC
CDR3aa: CATGFEVAGAKNIQYF
j_gene: TRBJ2-4
abundance: -
d_gene: -
v_gene: TRBV10-3

CDR3nt: TGTGCTAGTGGTTTGGGCCCCTTAAGGACAGCAACTAACTATGGCTACACCTTC
CDR3aa: CASGLGPLRTATNYGYTF
j_gene: TRBJ1-2
abundance: few
d_gene: -
v_gene: TRBV12-5

CDR3nt: TGTGCCAGCAGTCTGCAGGGGCAGGAGGAAGCTTTCTTT
CDR3aa: CASSLQGQEEAFF
j_gene: TRBJ1-1
abundance: -
d_gene: -
v_gene: TRBV25-1

CDR3nt: TGTGCCACGGAGGACAGGGAGGGACAGCCCCAGCATTTT
CDR3aa: CATEDREGQPQHF
j_gene: TRBJ1-5
abundance: -
d_gene: TRBD1
v_gene: TRBV2

CDR3nt: TGTGCCAGCCGACAGGAGTACACTGAAGCTTTCTTT
CDR3aa: CASRQEYTEAFF
j_gene: TRBJ1-1
abundance: once
d_gene: -
v_gene: TRBV19

CDR3nt: TGTGCCAGCAGTGAAACAGGGGGGGGTTACAATGAGCAGTTCTTC
CDR3aa: CASSETGGGYNEQFF
j_gene: TRBJ2-1
abundance: -
d_gene: -
v_gene: TRBV25-1

CDR3nt: TGTGCCATCAGTGATGGGAGTTATAATGAAAAACTGTTTTTT
CDR3aa: CAISDGSYNEKLFF
j_gene: TRBJ1-4
abundance: -
d_gene: -
v_gene: TRBV10-3

CDR3nt: TGCGCCAGCAGCTTGGGAAGGACAGCCGCTGAAGCTTTCTTT
CDR3aa: CASSLGRTAAEAFF
j_gene: TRBJ1-1
abundance: few
d_gene: -
v_gene: TRBV5-1

CDR3nt: TGCGCCAGCTCCCAGCGGCGGGGGTCTGGGGCCAACGTCCTGACTTTC
CDR3aa: CASSQRRGSGANVLTF
j_gene: TRBJ2-6
abundance: -
d_gene: TRBD2
v_gene: TRBV5-1

CDR3nt: TGTGCCAGCAGCGTCGGACAGGGACGATATGGCTACACCTTC
CDR3aa: CASSVGQGRYGYTF
j_gene: TRBJ1-2
abundance: -
d_gene: TRBD1
v_gene: TRBV9

CDR3nt: TGTGCCATCAGTGCGGTGAGCACCGGGGAGCTGTTTTTT
CDR3aa: CAISAVSTGELFF
j_gene: TRBJ2-2
abundance: -
d_gene: -
v_gene: TRBV10-3

CDR3nt: TGCGCCAGCAGCTTGTTTTCTAGCGGGGTACGCACAGATACGCAGTATTTT
CDR3aa: CASSLFSSGVRTDTQYF
j_gene: TRBJ2-3
abundance: once
d_gene: TRBD2
v_gene: TRBV5-1

CDR3nt: TGTGCCAGCAGCTCGCGAGGGGGAGGGAATGAGCAGTTCTTC
CDR3aa: CASSSRGGGNEQFF
j_gene: TRBJ2-1
abundance: few
d_gene: -
v_gene: TRBV7-8

CDR3nt: TGTGCCAGCAGCCAAGATTGGGCAAGGAACACTGAAGCTTTCTTT
CDR3aa: CASSQDWARNTEAFF
j_gene: TRBJ1-1
abundance: -
d_gene: -
v_gene: TRBV4-2

CDR3nt: TGTGCCAGCACCCGGGGTAGGGACTCTGGTTATGAGCAGTTCTTC
CDR3aa: CASTRGRDSGYEQFF
j_gene: TRBJ2-1
abundance: -
d_gene: -
v_gene: TRBV27

CDR3nt: TGTGCCAGCTTGGGCGATCGCTATGGCTACACCTTC
CDR3aa: CASLGDRYGYTF
j_gene: TRBJ1-2
abundance: -
d_gene: -
v_gene: TRBV6-5

CDR3nt: TGTGCCAGCAGCTTAGGGCAGGGGATAACTGAAGCTTTCTTT
CDR3aa: CASSLGQGITEAFF
j_gene: TRBJ1-1
abundance: -
d_gene: -
v_gene: TRBV11-3

CDR3nt: TGTGCCAGCAGTGAAGCGCTAGGCTATAGCAATCAGCCCCAGCATTTT
CDR3aa: CASSEALGYSNQPQHF
j_gene: TRBJ1-5
abundance: once
d_gene: -
v_gene: TRBV6-1

CDR3nt: TGTGCCAGCAGTGAGGACAGGGGTCTAGTATATGGCTACACCTTC
CDR3aa: CASSEDRGLVYGYTF
j_gene: TRBJ1-2
abundance: -
d_gene: TRBD1
v_gene: TRBV2

CDR3nt: TGTGCCAGCAGCCAAGGGGGGACAGCCGTTAACATTCAGTACTTC
CDR3aa: CASSQGGTAVNIQYF
j_gene: TRBJ2-4
abundance: -
d_gene: TRBD1
v_gene: TRBV14

CDR3nt: TGTGCCAGCTCGGTCGGACAGGGAACAGGAGATACGCAGTATTTT
CDR3aa: CASSVGQGTGDTQYF
j_gene: TRBJ2-3
abundance: -
d_gene: TRBD1
v_gene: TRBV18

CDR3nt: TGTGCCAGCAGCCTAGGATCTTCCGGGACAGGGTTTGGCACCGGGGAGCTGTTTTTT
CDR3aa: CASSLGSSGTGFGTGELFF
j_gene: TRBJ2-2
abundance: -
d_gene: TRBD1
v_gene: TRBV4-2